This T cell receptor (beta chain) emerged from a study of cytomegalovirus exposure and HLA in healthy donors. Notes on this clone: Its antigen is unidentified.

PCR amplification relied on 60 Vbeta primers (plus 13 Jbeta primers). Repertoires were generated with immunoSEQ multiplex PCR, while TCRdb's copy carries only in-frame clones and drops some. In the table there are fewer than 250,000 clones, approximately 80% of which are singletons. Study outcomes and limitations: Cytomegalovirus association was listed for about 180 TCR beta chains. In vitro, three CMV-associated chains proved specific for CMV antigens.

Material for sequencing was PBMCs. This sequence was found in a man aged 30 to 45 in good health and CMV-seronegative.

CDR3 in amino acids: CASSDVGQLSNEKLFF. CDR3 sequence (DNA): TGTGCCAGCAGCGATGTAGGACAGCTCAGTAATGAAAAACTGTTTTTT. V and J are TRBV7-2 and TRBJ1-4; possibly TRBD1 for D (6 bases). V was shortened by 5 bases and J by 4 bases, with 17 bases between the two germline ends. Per the germline V gene, CDR1 is SGHTA and CDR2 is FQGNSA. The CDR3 sequence is 16 residues long.